This section outlines one T cell receptor beta chain sequence together with its context. Version v3.0 of the immunoSEQ assay ran at survey level. Some clones are missing from TCRdb's copy, which holds only in-frame ones; the method was immunoSEQ multiplex PCR. The sample holds about 26,000 clones, about 81% seen once. V was clipped by 4 bases and J by 0 bases, with 15 bases between them. The CDR3 contains 17 residues. CDR1 is LNHDA, CDR2 SQIVND, per germline (reference sequence). The data are from a study of long-term antiretroviral therapy in people with HIV. The specimen comprised unsorted PBMCs, sampled 2.9 years after starting antiretroviral therapy. The rearrangement joins TRBV19 to TRBJ2-2; D is ambiguous. The TCR sequence derives from a man aged 45-60 years with HIV. The CDR3 spells CASSTPLNPANTGELFF. The DNA for the CDR3 is TGTGCCAGTAGTACGCCTCTAAACCCGGCGAACACCGGGGAGCTGTTTTTT. The complete variable domain, with remaining parts taken from reference TRBV19 and TRBJ2-2, reads DGGITQSPKYLFRKEGQNVTLSCEQNLNHDAMYWYRQDPGQGLRLIYYSQIVNDFQKGDIAEGYSVSREKKESFPLTVTSAQKNPTAFYLCASSTPLNPANTGELFFGEGSRLTVL.